The clone carrying this T cell receptor (beta chain) was found many times. The sample originates from a study of regulatory T cells in long-lasting Graves disease. V lost 4 bases and J lost 6, with 11 bases in between. Germline CDR1 and CDR2: KGHDR and SFDVKD. CDR3 length: 13 residues. Time point indicated: newly diagnosed GD, antithyroid drugs for less than 3 months. Scientists built the TCR library using RNA that was extracted from PBMCs. Assembly of TCR beta libraries relied on iRepertoire HTBI primers together with Arm-PCR of CDR3 regions. TCRdb re-called the multiplex PCR reads through MiXCR, storing one row per CDR3 protein. The sample consists of 250,000 to 400,000 distinct CDR3 sequences, about 18% of them appearing once.

This clonotype was sampled from a female donor with Graves disease. The sample here was peripheral blood mononuclear cells (PBMCs), taken at new diagnosis, from a patient treated with antithyroid drugs. The rearrangement uses TRBV24-1 and TRBJ1-2; D call uncertain. The CDR3 DNA sequence: TGTGCCACCAGTGACGACGAACGCGATGGCTACACCTTC. Its protein product is CATSDDERDGYTF.